These 6 T cell receptor beta chains came from one sample sequenced in a study of graft-versus-host responses after intestinal transplantation. Antigens of these TCRs are unknown. TCRdb's table, derived via immunoSEQ multiplex PCR, lists solely in-frame clones and lacks some. The repertoire includes some 85,000 clones, roughly 90% of them detected once, and roughly 0.36% sits in the top ten. This specimen was unstimulated CD8+ T cells sorted from spleen or lymph node cells, taken before transplant. These receptors originate from a human donor who was the organ donor for an intestinal transplant.

This rearrangement joins TRBV4-2 to TRBJ2-1; maybe TRBD2 (5 bases). The CDR3 runs to 13 residues. CDR1 is LGHNA, CDR2 YNFKEQ, per germline. Deletions cut 1 base from V and 8 bases from J, with 9 bases between. CDR3 nucleotide sequence: TGTGCCAGCAGCCAAGGGGGAGCGTATGAGCAGTTCTTC. This translates into CASSQGGAYEQFF.

The J gene is TRBJ1-2, the V gene TRBV30; TRBD1 agrees at 8 bases. Per the germline V gene, CDR1 is GTSNPN and CDR2 is SVGIG (reference sequence). Germline trimming cut 1 base from V and 4 bases from J; bases unmatched to any gene: 2. The CDR3 length is 13 residues. The CDR3 region is CAWSDRGGYGYTF. DNA of the CDR3: TGTGCCTGGAGTGACAGGGGGGGCTATGGCTACACCTTC.

The genes are TRBV5-6 and TRBJ1-4; no clear D. The germline gives CDR1 SGHDT, CDR2 YYEEEE. The CDR3 runs 13 residues. Deletions cut 0 bases from V and 8 bases from J, with 8 bases between. The CDR3 is CASSLASGEKLFF. CDR3 sequence (DNA): TGTGCCAGCAGCTTGGCTAGTGGGGAAAAACTGTTTTTT.

This chain joins TRBV6-5 and TRBJ1-3; 10 bases fit TRBD1. The length of the CDR3 is 14 residues. Germline V gene data show CDR1 as MNHEY and CDR2 as SVGAGI. V gave up 6 bases and J gave up 4 bases; unmatched junction bases: 3. CDR3 DNA sequence: TGTGCCAGCAGCCGGACAGGGGGAGGAAACACCATATATTTT. Amino acid sequence: CASSRTGGGNTIYF.

The chain combines TRBV27 with TRBJ2-5; possible D gene TRBD1, 6 bases. The tail of the sequence fits TRBJ2-7 better, so the J call may be wrong. Per germline, CDR1 MNHEY and CDR2 SMNVEV (reference sequence). This CDR3 has 12 residues. Here the CDR3 reads CASSPQGYEQYF. As DNA, the CDR3 is TGTGCCAGCAGTCCACAGGGATACGAGCAGTACTTC.

This chain uses TRBV18 with TRBJ2-5; TRBD1 aligns across 7 bases. This CDR3 has 18 amino acids. V shed 2 bases, J shed 3 bases, and the junction held 15 bases outside the gene matches. Germline loops: CDR1 KGHSH, CDR2 LQKENI. The CDR3 here is CASSPSRGYSEAEETQYF. CDR3 nucleotides: TGTGCCAGCTCACCATCCAGGGGGTATAGCGAGGCAGAAGAGACCCAGTACTTC.